This record concerns one T cell receptor (beta chain) sequence. Its antigen is undetermined. These data are taken from a study of brain T cells in children with intractable seizures. Notes on the study in general: Viral specificity was inferred only from CDR3 similarity; HCMV serostatus was unknown. Pre-surgery blood may have been undersampled, hiding some clones.

There are 14 residues in the CDR3. Germline lookup yields CDR1 MNHEY and CDR2 SVGAGI. Germline trimming cut 4 bases from V and 4 bases from J; bases unmatched to any gene: 6. Profiling relied on immunoSEQ multiplex PCR, and the TCRdb table lists in-frame clones only, not all of them. The data contain over 20,000 clones, 94% of them seen just once; the ten biggest clones take up under 8%. The sequenced cases were selected for having the highest brain T cell transcript signatures. Before surgery, patients took at least one anti-epileptic drug. The rearrangement joins TRBV6-5 to TRBJ1-2, with TRBD1 matching over 7 bases. Material: peripheral blood, obtained at surgery. This receptor was taken from a boy aged 5-17 years with focal cortical dysplasia and intractable seizures. In DNA form, the CDR3 reads TGTGCCAGCAGTTTACAGGGGACTACCTATGGCTACACCTTC. This codes for CASSLQGTTYGYTF.